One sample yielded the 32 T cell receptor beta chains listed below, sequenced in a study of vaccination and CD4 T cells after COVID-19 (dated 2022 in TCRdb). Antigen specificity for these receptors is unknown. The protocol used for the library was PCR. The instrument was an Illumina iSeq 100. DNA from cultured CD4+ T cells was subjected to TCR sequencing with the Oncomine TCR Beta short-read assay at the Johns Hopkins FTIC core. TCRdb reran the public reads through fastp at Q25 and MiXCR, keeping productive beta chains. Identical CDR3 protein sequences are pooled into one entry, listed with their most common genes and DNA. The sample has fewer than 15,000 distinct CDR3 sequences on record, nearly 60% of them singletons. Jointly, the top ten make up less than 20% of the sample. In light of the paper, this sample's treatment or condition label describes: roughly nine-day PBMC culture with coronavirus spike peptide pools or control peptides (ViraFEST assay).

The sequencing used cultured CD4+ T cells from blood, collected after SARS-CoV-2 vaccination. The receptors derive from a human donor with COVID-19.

In DNA form, the CDR3 reads TGTGCCAGCAGCTTGGCGGTAGGGCAGGCGTATGGCTACACCTTC. It is translated as CASSLAVGQAYGYTF. This sequence joins TRBV7-9 and TRBJ1-2, with unresolved D. The CDR3 loop spans 15 amino acids. V dropped 3 bases and J dropped 5 bases, with 16 bases sitting between them. Germline V CDR1 and CDR2: SEHNR, FQNEAQ (reference sequence).

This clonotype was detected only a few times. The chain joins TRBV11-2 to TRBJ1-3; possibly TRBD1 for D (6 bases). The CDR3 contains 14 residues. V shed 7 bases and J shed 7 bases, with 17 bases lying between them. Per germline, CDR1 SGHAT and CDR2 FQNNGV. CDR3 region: CASKHRVSGNTIYF. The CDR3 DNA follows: TGTGCCAGCAAACACAGGGTGTCCGGCAACACCATATATTTT. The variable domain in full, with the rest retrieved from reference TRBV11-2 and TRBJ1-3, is EAGVAQSPRYKIIEKRQSVAFWCNPISGHATLYWYQQILGQGPKLLIQFQNNGVVDDSQLPKDRFSAERLKGVDSTLKIQPAKLEDSAVYLCASKHRVSGNTIYFGEGSWLTVV.

CDR3 protein: CASSLEQYNSPLHF. As DNA, the CDR3 is TGTGCCAGCAGCTTAGAACAGTATAATTCACCCCTCCACTTT. The rearrangement links TRBV7-9 to TRBJ1-6; no clear D. V was shortened by 1 base and J by 4 bases, with 5 bases between the two germline ends. The V gene's germline CDR1 is SEHNR and CDR2 FQNEAQ (reference sequence). The CDR3 has 14 amino acids.

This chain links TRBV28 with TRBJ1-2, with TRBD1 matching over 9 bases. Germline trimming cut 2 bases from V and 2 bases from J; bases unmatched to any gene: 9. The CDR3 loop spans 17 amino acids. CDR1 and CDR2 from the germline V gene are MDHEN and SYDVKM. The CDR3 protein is CASSLRGDRAVNYGYTF. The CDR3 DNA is TGTGCCAGCAGTTTAAGAGGGGACAGGGCCGTCAACTATGGCTACACCTTC.

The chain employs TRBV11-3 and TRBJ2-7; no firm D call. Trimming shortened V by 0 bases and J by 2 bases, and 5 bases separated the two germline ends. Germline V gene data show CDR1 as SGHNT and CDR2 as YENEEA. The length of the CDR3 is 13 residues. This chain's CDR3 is CASSLDGTYEQYF. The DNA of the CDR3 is TGTGCCAGCAGCTTAGATGGTACCTACGAGCAGTACTTC.

CDR3 DNA sequence: TGTGCCAGCAGTTTAGAGGACCATCGCACAGATACGCAGTATTTT. Translating gives CASSLEDHRTDTQYF. The rearrangement joins TRBV28 to TRBJ2-3; no clear D gene. The CDR3 contains 15 residues. The germline gives CDR1 MDHEN, CDR2 SYDVKM. Trimming removed 2 bases at V and 1 base at J, with 10 bases between.

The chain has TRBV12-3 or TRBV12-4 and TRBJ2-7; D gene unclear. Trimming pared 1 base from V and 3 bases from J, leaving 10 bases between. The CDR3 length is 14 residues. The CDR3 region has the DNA TGTGCCAGCAGTTTAGGAGGTGGGGTCTACGAGCAGTACTTC. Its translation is CASSLGGGVYEQYF.

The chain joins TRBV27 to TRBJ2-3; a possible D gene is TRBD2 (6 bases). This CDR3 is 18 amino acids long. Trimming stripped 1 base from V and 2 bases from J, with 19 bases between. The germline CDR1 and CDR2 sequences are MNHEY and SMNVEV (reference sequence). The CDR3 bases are TGTGCCAGCAGTTTATACGCCGTCTGGCGGGGTAACACAGATACGCAGTATTTT. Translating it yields CASSLYAVWRGNTDTQYF.

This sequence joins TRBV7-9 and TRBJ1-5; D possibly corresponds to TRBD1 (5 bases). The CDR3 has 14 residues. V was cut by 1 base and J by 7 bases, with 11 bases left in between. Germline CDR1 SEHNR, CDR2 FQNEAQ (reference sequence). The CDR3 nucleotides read TGTGCCAGCAGCTTAGAGTCAGGGCCCCAGCCCCAGCATTTT. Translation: CASSLESGPQPQHF.

CDR3 residues: CASSPRASIYEQYF. For the CDR3, the DNA is TGTGCCAGCAGCCCACGGGCTTCCATCTACGAGCAGTACTTC. V gene TRBV7-2 combines with J gene TRBJ2-7; D ambiguous. The CDR3 has 14 residues. Germline V gene sequence: CDR1 SGHTA, CDR2 FQGNSA. Between the trimmed V and J ends, which lost 5 bases and 3 bases, there was a span of 14 bases.

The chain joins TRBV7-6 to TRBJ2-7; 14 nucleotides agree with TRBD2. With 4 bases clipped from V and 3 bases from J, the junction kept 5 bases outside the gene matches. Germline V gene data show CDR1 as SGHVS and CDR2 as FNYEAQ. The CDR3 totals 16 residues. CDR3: CASSSLTSGGVYEQYF. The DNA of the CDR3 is TGTGCCAGCAGCTCCTTGACTAGCGGGGGGGTCTACGAGCAGTACTTC.

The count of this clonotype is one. The CDR3 DNA reads TGTGCCATCAGTTATGATACAGGGGGCACTGAAGCTTTCTTT. It is translated as CAISYDTGGTEAFF. The rearrangement uses TRBV10-3 and TRBJ1-1; 8 nucleotides agree with TRBD1. CDR1 is ENHRY, CDR2 SYGVKD, per germline. Unmatched junction bases numbered 6, after V lost 5 bases and J lost 4 bases. The CDR3 spans 14 residues.

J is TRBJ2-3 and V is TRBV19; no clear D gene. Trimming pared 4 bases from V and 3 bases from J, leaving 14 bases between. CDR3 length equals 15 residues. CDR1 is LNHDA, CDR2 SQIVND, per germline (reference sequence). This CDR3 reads CASSTSVGHTDTQYF. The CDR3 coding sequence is TGTGCCAGTAGTACGTCAGTAGGCCATACAGATACGCAGTATTTT.

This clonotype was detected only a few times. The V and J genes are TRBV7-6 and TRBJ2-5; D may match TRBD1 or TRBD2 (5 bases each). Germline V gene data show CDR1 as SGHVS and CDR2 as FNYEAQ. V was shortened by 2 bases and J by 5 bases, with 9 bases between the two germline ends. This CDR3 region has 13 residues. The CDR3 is CASSLRGVETQYF. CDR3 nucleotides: TGTGCCAGCAGCTTAAGAGGGGTTGAGACCCAGTACTTC.

CDR3 coding DNA: TGCAGTGCAGGACAAGTGAACACTGAAGCTTTCTTT. This gives the protein CSAGQVNTEAFF. The rearrangement links TRBV20-1 to TRBJ1-1; maybe TRBD1 (5 bases). The CDR3 is 12 amino acids. V was pared by 6 bases and J by 0 bases, with 8 bases between. The germline V gene encodes CDR1 DFQATT and CDR2 SNEGSKA (reference sequence).

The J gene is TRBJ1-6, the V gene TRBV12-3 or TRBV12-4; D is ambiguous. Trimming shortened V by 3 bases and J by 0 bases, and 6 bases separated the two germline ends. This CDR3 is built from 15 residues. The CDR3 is CASSFWSSYNSPLHF. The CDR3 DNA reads TGTGCCAGCAGTTTTTGGAGCTCCTATAATTCACCCCTCCACTTT.

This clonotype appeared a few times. CDR3 nucleotides: TGCAGTGCTAGAGATTTGGGGAGGCCCCAAAGCACAGATACGCAGTATTTT. Its protein product is CSARDLGRPQSTDTQYF. The chain couples TRBV20-1 to TRBJ2-3, with D maybe TRBD2 (6 bases). Germline CDR1 and CDR2: DFQATT and SNEGSKA (reference sequence). V lost 0 bases and J lost 0, with 16 bases in between. The CDR3 totals 17 residues.

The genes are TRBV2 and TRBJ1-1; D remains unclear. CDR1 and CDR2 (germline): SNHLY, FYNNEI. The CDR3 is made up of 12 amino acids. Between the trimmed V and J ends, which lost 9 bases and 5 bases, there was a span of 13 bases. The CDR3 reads CARGLSGTEAFF. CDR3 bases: TGTGCCAGAGGGTTGTCGGGAACTGAAGCTTTCTTT.

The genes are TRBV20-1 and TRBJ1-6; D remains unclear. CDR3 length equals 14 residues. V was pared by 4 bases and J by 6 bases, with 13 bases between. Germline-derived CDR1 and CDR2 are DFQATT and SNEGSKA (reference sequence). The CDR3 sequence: CSANLDGGNSPLHF. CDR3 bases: TGCAGTGCTAATCTGGACGGTGGTAATTCACCCCTCCACTTT.

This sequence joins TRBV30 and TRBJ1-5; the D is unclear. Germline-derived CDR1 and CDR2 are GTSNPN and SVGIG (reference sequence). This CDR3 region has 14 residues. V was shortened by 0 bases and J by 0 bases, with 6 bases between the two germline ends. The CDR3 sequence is CAWSVGNSNQPQHF. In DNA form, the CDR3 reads TGTGCCTGGAGTGTAGGGAATAGCAATCAGCCCCAGCATTTT. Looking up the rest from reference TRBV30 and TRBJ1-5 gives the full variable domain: SQTIHQWPATLVQPVGSPLSLECTVEGTSNPNLYWYRQAAGRGLQLLFYSVGIGQISSEVPQNLSASRPQDRQFILSSKKLLLSDSGFYLCAWSVGNSNQPQHFGDGTRLSIL.

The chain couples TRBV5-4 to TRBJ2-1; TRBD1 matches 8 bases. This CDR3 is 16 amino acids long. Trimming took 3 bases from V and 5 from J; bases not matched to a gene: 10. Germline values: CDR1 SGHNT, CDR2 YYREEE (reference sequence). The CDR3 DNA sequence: TGTGCCAGCAGCTCGACCCTGGACAGGGCCAACAATGAGCAGTTCTTC. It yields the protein CASSSTLDRANNEQFF.

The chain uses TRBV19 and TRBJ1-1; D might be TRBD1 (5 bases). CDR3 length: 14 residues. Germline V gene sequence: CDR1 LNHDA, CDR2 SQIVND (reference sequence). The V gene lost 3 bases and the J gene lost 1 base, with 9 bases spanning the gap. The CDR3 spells CASSISGGNTEAFF. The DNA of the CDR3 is TGTGCCAGTAGTATCAGTGGGGGGAACACTGAAGCTTTCTTT.

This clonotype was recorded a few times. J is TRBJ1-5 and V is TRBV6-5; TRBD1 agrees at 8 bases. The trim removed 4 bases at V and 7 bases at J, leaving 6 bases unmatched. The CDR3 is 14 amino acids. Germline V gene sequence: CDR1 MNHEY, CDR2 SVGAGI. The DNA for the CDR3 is TGTGCCAGCAGTTTCCAGGGGGCTGGACAGCCCCAGCATTTT. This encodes CASSFQGAGQPQHF.

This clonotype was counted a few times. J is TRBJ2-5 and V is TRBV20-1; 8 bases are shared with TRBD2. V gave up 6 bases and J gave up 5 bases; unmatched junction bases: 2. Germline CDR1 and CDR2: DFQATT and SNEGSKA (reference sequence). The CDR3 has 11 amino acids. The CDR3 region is CSAGGEETQYF. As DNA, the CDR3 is TGCAGTGCCGGGGGGGAGGAGACCCAGTACTTC.

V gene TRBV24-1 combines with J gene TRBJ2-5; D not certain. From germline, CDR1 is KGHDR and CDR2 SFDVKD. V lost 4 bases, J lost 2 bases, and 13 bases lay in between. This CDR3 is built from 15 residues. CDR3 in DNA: TGTGCCACCAGTGACATTTACTCGGAGCAAGAGACCCAGTACTTC. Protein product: CATSDIYSEQETQYF.

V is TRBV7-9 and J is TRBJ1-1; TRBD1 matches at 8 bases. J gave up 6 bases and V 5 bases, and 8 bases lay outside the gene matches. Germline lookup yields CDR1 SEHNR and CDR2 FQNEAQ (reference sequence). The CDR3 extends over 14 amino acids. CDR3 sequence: CASSTFRGRAEAFF. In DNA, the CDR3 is TGTGCCAGCAGCACCTTCAGGGGGCGAGCTGAAGCTTTCTTT.

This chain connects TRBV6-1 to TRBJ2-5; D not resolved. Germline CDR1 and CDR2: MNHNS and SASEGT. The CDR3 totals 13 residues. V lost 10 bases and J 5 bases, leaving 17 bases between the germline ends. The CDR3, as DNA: TGTGCCACCCGGAGAGGAGTCAGGGAGACCCAGTACTTC. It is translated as CATRRGVRETQYF.

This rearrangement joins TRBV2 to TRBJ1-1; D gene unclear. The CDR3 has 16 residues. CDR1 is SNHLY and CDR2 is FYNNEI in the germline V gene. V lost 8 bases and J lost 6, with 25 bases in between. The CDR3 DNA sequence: TGTGCCAGCTTGGCCGGCTTAGGAGGCTTGTCTCCTGAAGCTTTCTTT. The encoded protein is CASLAGLGGLSPEAFF.

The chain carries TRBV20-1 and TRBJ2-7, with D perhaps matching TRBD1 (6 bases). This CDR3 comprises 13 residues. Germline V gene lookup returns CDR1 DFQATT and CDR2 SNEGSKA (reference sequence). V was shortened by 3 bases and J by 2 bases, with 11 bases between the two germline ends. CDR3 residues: CSASKTGTYEQYF. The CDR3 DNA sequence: TGCAGTGCTAGCAAGACAGGAACCTACGAGCAGTACTTC.

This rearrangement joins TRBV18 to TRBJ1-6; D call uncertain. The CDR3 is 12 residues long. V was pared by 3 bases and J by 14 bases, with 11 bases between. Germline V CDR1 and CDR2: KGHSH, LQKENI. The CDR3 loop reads CASSPQERTLHF. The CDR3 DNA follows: TGTGCCAGCTCACCTCAAGAGAGGACCCTCCACTTT.

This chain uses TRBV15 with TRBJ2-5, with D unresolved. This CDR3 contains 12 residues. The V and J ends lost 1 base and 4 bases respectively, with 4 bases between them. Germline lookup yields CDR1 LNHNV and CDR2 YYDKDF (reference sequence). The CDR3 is CATSRVLETQYF. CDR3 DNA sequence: TGTGCCACCAGCAGAGTTTTAGAGACCCAGTACTTC.

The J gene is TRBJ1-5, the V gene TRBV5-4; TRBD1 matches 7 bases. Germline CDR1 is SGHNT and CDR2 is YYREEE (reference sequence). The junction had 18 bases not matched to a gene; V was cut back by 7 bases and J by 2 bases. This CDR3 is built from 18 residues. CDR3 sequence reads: CASPSRTGPLWGNQPQHF. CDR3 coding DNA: TGTGCCAGCCCAAGTCGGACAGGCCCTTTGTGGGGCAATCAGCCCCAGCATTTT.